This T cell receptor (beta chain) comes out of a study of pediatric ulcerative colitis (dated by TCRdb to about 2019). About the investigation overall: From 8 to 10 newly diagnosed, treatment-naive pediatric ulcerative colitis patients and a few non-IBD control children, paired blood and rectal samples were collected.

As concerns this clone: No cognate antigen has been identified for it. It has no much larger one-base neighbor in the sample; base qualities were not kept.

Through the immunoSEQ TRB Survey service, multiplex V and J primers were used to amplify rearranged CDR3 beta regions from genomic DNA. To keep depth equal across samples, survey-level sequencing depth of up to 500,000 reads per sample was applied. Libraries were purified and pooled, and sequencing was performed on Illumina technology. The paper's processing steps were these. Productive clonality, sample overlap, pairwise scatters, CDR3 beta length, V/D/J gene usage and productiveness were assessed with immunoSEQ online tools. Calculated diversity was defined as the number of unique rearrangements divided by total templates times 100, and Shannon and Simpson indices were additionally computed. Principal component analysis used the R prcomp function and ggbiplot package on Z-score normalized data. Morisita's index was used to quantify the clonal overlap between blood and rectum within each subject. The clones in this table, taken by TCRdb from immuneACCESS, are in-frame only. Not every clone is retained; where verified, under half of the shortfall comes from an unresolved V gene, and the cause of the rest is unknown. V and J calls and clone size are those listed in that table; D and trimming were worked out from the DNA. Here the sample has tens of thousands of clones; about nine tenths occur a single time. Around 1.5% of the sample goes to the ten largest clones.

The full study reports these points: A couple of rectal CDR3 clonotypes were found in every ulcerative colitis patient but in no control. For technical reasons, blood samples from a couple of patients gave substantially fewer templates, and these samples were excluded from the blood-rectal overlap analysis. Clonal overlap between a subject's own blood and rectum was significantly greater in ulcerative colitis patients than in controls, which suggests more T cell trafficking to inflamed tissue. Because repertoires came from total lymphocyte DNA, patterns in rare subsets such as regulatory T cells may not be reflected. Features of the rectal repertoire distinguished controls, mild-moderate colitis patients and acute severe colitis patients, and in acute severe colitis rectal diversity was lower because of clonal expansions. The healthy control group was small, with only a few individuals.

In controls, colonoscopy was performed for suspected IBD, macroscopically and histologically normal endoscopy was observed, and no IBD diagnosis was made within the following year. A blood sample was obtained concurrently with the colonoscopy. The Wizard kit (Promega) was used to extract genomic DNA from blood and intestinal samples. CDR3 length: 13 amino acids, cysteine to phenylalanine. The CDR3 DNA has 39 bases and is translated from base 1. Trimming costs V 7 bases and J 3 bases, and their ends lie 9 bases apart. Based on the germline V gene, the CDR1 and CDR2 sequences are ENHRY and SYGVKD. The origin of this receptor is a boy under 18 who was a control in a study of pediatric ulcerative colitis. The sample comprised blood. The V and J segments used are TRBV10-3 and TRBJ1-4, with a tentative D gene TRBD1 over 5 matching bases. The DNA is as follows: TGTGCCATCACAGGGTCCCCTAATGAAAAACTGTTTTTT. Translated, it gives CAITGSPNEKLFF.